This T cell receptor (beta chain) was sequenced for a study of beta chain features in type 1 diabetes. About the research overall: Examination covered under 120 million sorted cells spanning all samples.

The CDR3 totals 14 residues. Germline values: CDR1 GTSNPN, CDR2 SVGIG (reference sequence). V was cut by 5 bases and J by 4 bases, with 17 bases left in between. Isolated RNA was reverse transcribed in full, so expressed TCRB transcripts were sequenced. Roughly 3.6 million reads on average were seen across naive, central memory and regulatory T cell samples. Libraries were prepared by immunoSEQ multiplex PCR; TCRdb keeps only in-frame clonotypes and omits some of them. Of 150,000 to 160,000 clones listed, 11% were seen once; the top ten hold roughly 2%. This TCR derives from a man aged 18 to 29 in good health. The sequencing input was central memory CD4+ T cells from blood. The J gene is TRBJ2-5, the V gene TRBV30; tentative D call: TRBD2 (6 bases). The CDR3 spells CAWFRPGTLETQYF. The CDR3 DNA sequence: TGTGCCTGGTTCCGTCCGGGGACTTTAGAGACCCAGTACTTC.